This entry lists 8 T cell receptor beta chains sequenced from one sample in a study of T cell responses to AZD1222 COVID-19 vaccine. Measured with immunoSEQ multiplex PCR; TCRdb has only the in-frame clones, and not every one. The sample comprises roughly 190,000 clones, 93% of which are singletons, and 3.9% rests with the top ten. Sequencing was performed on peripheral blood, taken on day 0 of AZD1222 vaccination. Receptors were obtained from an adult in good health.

Here the CDR3 DNA reads TGTGCCAGCAGCTTCTTGGCTCTGGGGGCTTTCTTT. It yields the protein CASSFLALGAFF. This chain uses TRBV7-9 with TRBJ1-1; the D is unclear. CDR3 length equals 12 residues. V lost 3 bases and J 11 bases, leaving 13 bases between the germline ends. Germline assignment: CDR1 SEHNR and CDR2 FQNEAQ (reference sequence).

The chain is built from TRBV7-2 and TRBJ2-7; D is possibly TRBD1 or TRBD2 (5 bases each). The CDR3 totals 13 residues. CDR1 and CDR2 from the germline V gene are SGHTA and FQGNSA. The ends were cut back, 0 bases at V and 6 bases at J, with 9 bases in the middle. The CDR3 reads CASSLASGTEQYF. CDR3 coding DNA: TGTGCCAGCAGCTTAGCTTCAGGGACCGAGCAGTACTTC.

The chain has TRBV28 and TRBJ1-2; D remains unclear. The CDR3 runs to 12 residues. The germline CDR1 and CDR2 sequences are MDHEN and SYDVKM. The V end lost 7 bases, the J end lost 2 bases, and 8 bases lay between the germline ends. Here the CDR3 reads CASTVTNYGYTF. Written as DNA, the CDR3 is TGTGCCAGCACAGTCACCAACTATGGCTACACCTTC.

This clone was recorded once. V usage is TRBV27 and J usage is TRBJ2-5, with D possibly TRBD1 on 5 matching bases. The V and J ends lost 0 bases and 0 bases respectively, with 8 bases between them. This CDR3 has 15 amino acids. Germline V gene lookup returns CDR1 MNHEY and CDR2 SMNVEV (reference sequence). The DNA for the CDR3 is TGTGCCAGCAGTTTATCGGGGCGGAACCAAGAGACCCAGTACTTC. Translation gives CASSLSGRNQETQYF.

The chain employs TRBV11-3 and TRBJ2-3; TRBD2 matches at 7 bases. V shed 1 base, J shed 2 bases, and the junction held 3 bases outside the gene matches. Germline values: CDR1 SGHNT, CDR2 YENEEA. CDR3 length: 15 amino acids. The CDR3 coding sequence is TGTGCCAGCAGCTTAGGACGGGGGGACACAGATACGCAGTATTTT. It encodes CASSLGRGDTDTQYF.

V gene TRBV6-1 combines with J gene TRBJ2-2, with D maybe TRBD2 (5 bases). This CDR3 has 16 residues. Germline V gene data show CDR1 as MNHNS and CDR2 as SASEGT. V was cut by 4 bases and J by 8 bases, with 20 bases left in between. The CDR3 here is CASSVLRAEVAGELFF. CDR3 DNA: TGTGCCAGCAGTGTCCTGAGGGCTGAGGTCGCAGGGGAGCTGTTTTTT.

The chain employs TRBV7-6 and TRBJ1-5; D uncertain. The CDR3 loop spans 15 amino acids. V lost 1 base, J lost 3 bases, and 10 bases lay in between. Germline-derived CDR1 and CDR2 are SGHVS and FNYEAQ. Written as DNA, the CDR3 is TGTGCCAGCAGCTTAGAGTGGGGATCCAATCAGCCCCAGCATTTT. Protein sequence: CASSLEWGSNQPQHF. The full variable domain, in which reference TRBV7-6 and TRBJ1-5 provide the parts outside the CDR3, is GAGVSQSPRYKVTKRGQDVALRCDPISGHVSLYWYRQALGQGPEFLTYFNYEAQQDKSGLPNDRFSAERPEGSISTLTIQRTEQRDSAMYRCASSLEWGSNQPQHFGDGTRLSIL.

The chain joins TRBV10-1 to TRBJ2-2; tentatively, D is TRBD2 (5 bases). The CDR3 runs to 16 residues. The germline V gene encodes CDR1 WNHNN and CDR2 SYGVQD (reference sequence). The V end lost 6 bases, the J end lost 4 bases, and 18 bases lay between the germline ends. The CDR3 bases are TGCGCCAGCAGCGCCCTGGCGGTAGCGCTCACCGGGGAGCTGTTTTTT. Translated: CASSALAVALTGELFF.